This TCR beta chain was observed in a study of blood T cell repertoires in COVID-19. Study in general: Samples taken during acute and convalescent COVID-19 were collected in the United States, Italy and Spain. PBMCs, B-cell-depleted T cells, or T cells provided the cDNA or gDNA that made up the material.

Clones were sequenced by immunoSEQ multiplex PCR, and TCRdb holds only the in-frame ones, with some missing. The sample includes around 100,000 clones, around nine tenths seen only once; the top ten take approximately 17%. Trimming removed 10 bases from V and 6 bases from J; junction bases left unmatched: 13. The V gene's germline CDR1 is KGHSH and CDR2 LQKENI. CDR3 length: 15 residues. The rearrangement uses TRBV18 and TRBJ2-2; 8 nucleotides agree with TRBD2. Sequenced input: peripheral blood. This clonotype was sampled from a woman of 80 years or more in a cohort sampled during active COVID-19. The CDR3 protein is CATSSAGVGSGELFF. CDR3 DNA sequence: TGTGCCACCTCCTCAGCGGGAGTTGGTTCCGGGGAGCTGTTTTTT. The full variable domain, completed using reference TRBV18 and TRBJ2-2, is NAGVMQNPRHLVRRRGQEARLRCSPMKGHSHVYWYRQLPEEGLKFMVYLQKENIIDESGMPKERFSAEFPKEGPSILRIQQVVRGDSAAYFCATSSAGVGSGELFFGEGSRLTVL.